This entry describes one T cell receptor beta chain. The V gene end was trimmed by 6 bases and the J gene end by 4 bases; junction bases not matched to a gene: 10. Germline CDR1 SGHVS, CDR2 FNYEAQ. The CDR3 loop spans 17 amino acids. The data derive from a study of blood T cell repertoires in COVID-19. Study as a whole: Sites across the United States, Italy and Spain contributed samples from acute and convalescent COVID-19.

Source study methods: Amplification of reference gene primers provided the estimated nucleated cell counts. Sequencing used immunoSEQ multiplex PCR; TCRdb keeps in-frame clones, though not all of them. V and J calls plus clone size are reproduced from that table; the DNA served to infer D and trimming. The sample comprises 150,000 to 200,000 clones, about 81% of which are singletons, and 8.4% rests with the top ten. The sequenced sample consisted of peripheral blood. The receptor was derived from a woman between 65 and 79 years old with acute or convalescent COVID-19. V and J are TRBV7-6 and TRBJ2-3; 13 bases fit TRBD2. The CDR3 nucleotides are TGTGCCAGCAGTTCTAAACGGACTAGCGGGAGATCAGATACGCAGTATTTT. It specifies CASSSKRTSGRSDTQYF.